The T cell receptor beta chain under discussion was sequenced for a study of blood T cell repertoires in COVID-19. Study-wide context: Sample material is recorded as cDNA or gDNA derived from T cells, B-cell-depleted T cells, or PBMCs.

This clone appeared a single time. Source study methods: From reference gene primer amplification, estimates of nucleated cell counts were derived. Assay: immunoSEQ multiplex PCR; the TCRdb copy retains only in-frame clones and omits some. The DNA was the basis for D and trimming; V, J and clone size are from that table. Seen here are about 230,000 clones, 70% to 90% observed once, and the top ten hold about 2.5%. Per the germline V gene, CDR1 is SGHNT and CDR2 is YYREEE (reference sequence). The CDR3 runs to 17 residues. V lost 3 bases and J lost 0; bases outside the gene matches: 11. The chain uses TRBV5-4 and TRBJ1-1; 7 positions match TRBD1. The sequenced material came from peripheral blood. The sequence derives from an older woman with active or convalescent COVID-19. The CDR3 DNA sequence: TGTGCCAGCAGCTCCTACAGGGGCCTACTTGTGAACACTGAAGCTTTCTTT. Protein product: CASSSYRGLLVNTEAFF.